The entry below gives a single T cell receptor beta chain sequence along with its context. The sample originates from a study of Ad26.COV2.S vaccination and SARS-CoV-2 variants. About the study: The authors gave Ad26.COV2.S intramuscularly, either once or twice 56 days apart.

The treatment denotes: about 20 received Ad26.COV2.S at low or high dose, single or two shots; 5 received placebo; per-sample allocation not given. Collection of the samples took place on day 63 after the first injection of vaccine or placebo. Built on an Ad26 vector, the vaccine expressed Wuhan-strain SARS-CoV-2 spike. Measured with immunoSEQ multiplex PCR; TCRdb has only the in-frame clones, and not every one. The sample carries about 350,000 clones, around 86% recorded once. Trimming took 5 bases from V and 6 from J, leaving 15 bases between them. CDR1 is SGHDT and CDR2 is YYEEEE in the germline V gene. CDR3 length: 14 amino acids.

Material: peripheral blood, obtained in a trial of Ad26.COV2.S vaccine versus placebo. The receptor's source is a person aged 18-65 years who received the Ad26.COV2.S COVID-19 vaccine or a placebo. The genes are TRBV5-6 and TRBJ2-1; tentative D call: TRBD1 (6 bases). CDR3 region: CASRNLNRVNEQFF. In DNA, the CDR3 is TGTGCCAGCAGGAACCTGAACAGGGTCAATGAGCAGTTCTTC.